This T cell receptor beta chain was found in a study of blood T cell repertoires in COVID-19. Background on the study: Material from acute and convalescent COVID-19 was sourced from the United States, Italy and Spain. From T cells, B-cell-depleted T cells, or PBMCs came the material, which was cDNA or gDNA.

Looked up from germline, CDR1 is MGHRA and CDR2 is YSYEKL. The ends were cut back, 4 bases at V and 8 bases at J, with 20 bases in the middle. The CDR3 is 16 residues long. Data came from immunoSEQ multiplex PCR; TCRdb stores just in-frame clones and leaves some out. Of about 470,000 clones listed, about 90% are singletons. The source of this sequence is a young woman who had recovered from COVID-19. Sequencing was performed on PBMCs or T cells enriched from blood (not recorded which). The rearrangement joins TRBV4-1 to TRBJ1-4; TRBD1 might be the D (5 bases). CDR3 loop: CASSRPRQTVVEKLFF. The CDR3 nucleotides read TGCGCCAGCAGCCGACCTCGACAGACAGTAGTCGAAAAACTGTTTTTT.